Described below is a single TCR beta chain sequence and its context. The data are from a study of CD8 T cells in Susac syndrome. From blood CD8+ and CD4+ T cells, the TCR beta chain was sequenced. Negative isolation was applied to CD8+ and CD4+ T cells, and FACS enrichment was applied to TEMRA cells. Random-hexamer reverse transcription was applied to roughly 0.5 to 1 ug RNA. TCR beta CDR3 was amplified by immunoSEQ multiplex PCR. This amplification extended across 54 Vbeta and 13 Jbeta segments. In TCRdb, the immunoSEQ multiplex PCR reads were re-called with MiXCR into one record per CDR3 protein. There are some 100,000 distinct CDR3 sequences in the sample; roughly 90% occur only once, and around 0.12% lies in the top ten. Sequencing input: CD8+ T cells from PBMCs. This receptor was obtained from a human donor in good health.

CDR3 residues: CSVDGQGTGELFF. The CDR3 bases are TGCAGTGTTGACGGACAGGGGACCGGGGAGCTGTTTTTT. The V call is TRBV20-1, the J call TRBJ2-2, with TRBD1 identical over 9 bases. Germline V gives CDR1 DFQATT, CDR2 SNEGSKA (reference sequence). V gave up 7 bases and J gave up 5 bases; unmatched junction bases: 5. This CDR3 spans 13 amino acids.